The T cell receptor (beta chain) described here comes from a study of shared clonotypes between healthy human individuals. Background on the study: There were three CD4 naive, three CD4 memory, two CD8 naive and one CD8 memory plates per donor.

A CD45RA+ naive subset and a CD45RA-negative memory subset were split from CD4+ cells. The assay was immunoSEQ multiplex PCR, and TCRdb's table has in-frame clones only and misses some. The sample gives more than 1 million clones, approximately 78% of which show up once; approximately 0.5% is in the top ten. The CDR3 spans 16 residues. CDR1 and CDR2 from the germline V gene are LNHDA and SQIVND (reference sequence). V lost 0 bases to trimming and J lost 4 bases, with 12 bases between them. Sequencing input: memory CD4+ T cells from PBMCs. As for subset: CD45RA-negative fraction. The sequence was collected from a man aged 18 to 35 in good health. Some clones in this sample may be carry-over from other donors' samples. The chain carries TRBV19 and TRBJ2-2; no reliable D call. Here the CDR3 reads CASSIEGPRVTGELFF. The CDR3 coding sequence is TGTGCCAGTAGTATAGAGGGCCCCCGAGTCACCGGGGAGCTGTTTTTT.